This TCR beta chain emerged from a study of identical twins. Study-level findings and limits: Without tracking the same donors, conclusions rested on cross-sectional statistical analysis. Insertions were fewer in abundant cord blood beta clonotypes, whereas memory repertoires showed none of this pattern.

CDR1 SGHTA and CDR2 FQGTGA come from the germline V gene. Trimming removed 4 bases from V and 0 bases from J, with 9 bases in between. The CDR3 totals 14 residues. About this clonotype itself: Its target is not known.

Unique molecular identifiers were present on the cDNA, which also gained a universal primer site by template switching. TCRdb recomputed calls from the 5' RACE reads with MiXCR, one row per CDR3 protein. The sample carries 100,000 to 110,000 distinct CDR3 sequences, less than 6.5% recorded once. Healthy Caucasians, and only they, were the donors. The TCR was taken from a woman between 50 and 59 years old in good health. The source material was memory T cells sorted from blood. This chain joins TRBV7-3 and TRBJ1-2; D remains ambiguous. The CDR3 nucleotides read TGTGCCAGCAGCTCACCTGGCTCTAACTATGGCTACACCTTC. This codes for CASSSPGSNYGYTF.